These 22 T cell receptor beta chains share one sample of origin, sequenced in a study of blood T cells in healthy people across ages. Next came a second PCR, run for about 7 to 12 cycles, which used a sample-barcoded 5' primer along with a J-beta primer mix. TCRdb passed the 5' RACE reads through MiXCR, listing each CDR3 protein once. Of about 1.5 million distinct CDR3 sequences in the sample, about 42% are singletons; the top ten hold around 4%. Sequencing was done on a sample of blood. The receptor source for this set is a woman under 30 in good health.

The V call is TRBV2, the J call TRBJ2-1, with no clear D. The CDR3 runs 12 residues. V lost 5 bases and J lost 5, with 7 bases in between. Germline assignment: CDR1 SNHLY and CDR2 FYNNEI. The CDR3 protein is CASSTQHNEQFF. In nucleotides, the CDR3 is TGTGCCAGCAGTACCCAGCACAATGAGCAGTTCTTC.

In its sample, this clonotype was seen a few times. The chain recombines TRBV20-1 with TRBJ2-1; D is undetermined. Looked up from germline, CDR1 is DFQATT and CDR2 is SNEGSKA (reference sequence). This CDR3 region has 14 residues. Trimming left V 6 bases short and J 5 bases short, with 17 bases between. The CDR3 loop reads CSAPRVDQDNEQFF. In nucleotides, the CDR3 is TGCAGTGCCCCCCGTGTGGACCAGGACAATGAGCAGTTCTTC.

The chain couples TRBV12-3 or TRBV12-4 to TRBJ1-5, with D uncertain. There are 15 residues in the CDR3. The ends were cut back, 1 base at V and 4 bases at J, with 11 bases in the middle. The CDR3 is CASSLGRRLNQPQHF. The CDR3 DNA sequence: TGTGCCAGCAGTTTAGGCAGGCGATTAAATCAGCCCCAGCATTTT.

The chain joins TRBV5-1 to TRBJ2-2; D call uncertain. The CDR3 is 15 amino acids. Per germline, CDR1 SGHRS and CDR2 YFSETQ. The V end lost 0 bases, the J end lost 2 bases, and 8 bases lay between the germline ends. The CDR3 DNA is TGCGCCAGCAGCTTGGGGCTAGATAACACCGGGGAGCTGTTTTTT. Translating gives CASSLGLDNTGELFF.

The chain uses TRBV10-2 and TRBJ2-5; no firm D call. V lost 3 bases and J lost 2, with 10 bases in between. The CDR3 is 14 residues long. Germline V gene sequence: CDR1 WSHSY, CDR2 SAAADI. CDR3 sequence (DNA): TGCGCCAGCAGTGATTACAGTCCGCAAGAGACCCAGTACTTC. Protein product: CASSDYSPQETQYF.

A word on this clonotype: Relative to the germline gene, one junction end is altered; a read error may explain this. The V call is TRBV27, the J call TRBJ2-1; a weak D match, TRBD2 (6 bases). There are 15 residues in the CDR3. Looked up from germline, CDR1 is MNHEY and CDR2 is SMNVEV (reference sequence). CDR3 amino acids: CARSLQTSGGNEQFF. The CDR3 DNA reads TGTGCCCGCAGTCTGCAGACTAGTGGGGGGAATGAGCAGTTCTTC.

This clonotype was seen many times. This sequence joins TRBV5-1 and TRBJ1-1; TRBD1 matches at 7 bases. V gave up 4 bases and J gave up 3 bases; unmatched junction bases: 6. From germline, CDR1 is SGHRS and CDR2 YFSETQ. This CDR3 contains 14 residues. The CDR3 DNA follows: TGCGCCAGCAGCACAGGACAGGACTACACTGAAGCTTTCTTT. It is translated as CASSTGQDYTEAFF.

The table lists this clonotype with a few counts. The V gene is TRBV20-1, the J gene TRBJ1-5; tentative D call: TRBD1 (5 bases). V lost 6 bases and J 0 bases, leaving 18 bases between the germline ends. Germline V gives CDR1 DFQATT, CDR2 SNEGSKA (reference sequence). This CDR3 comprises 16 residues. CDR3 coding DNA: TGCAGTGCGCCCCTCGGGGGGGGATATAGCAATCAGCCCCAGCATTTT. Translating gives CSAPLGGGYSNQPQHF.

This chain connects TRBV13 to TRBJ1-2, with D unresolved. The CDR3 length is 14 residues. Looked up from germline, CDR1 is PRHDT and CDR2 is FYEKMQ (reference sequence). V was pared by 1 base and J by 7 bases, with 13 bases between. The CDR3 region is CASSLDPGLSGYTF. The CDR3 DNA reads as TGTGCCAGCAGCTTAGATCCGGGGTTGAGTGGCTACACCTTC.

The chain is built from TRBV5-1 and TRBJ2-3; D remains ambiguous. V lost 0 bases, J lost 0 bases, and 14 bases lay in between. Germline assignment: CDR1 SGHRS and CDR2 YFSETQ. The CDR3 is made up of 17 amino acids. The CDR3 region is CASSLDGVSVSTDTQYF. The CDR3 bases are TGCGCCAGCAGCTTGGATGGAGTCAGTGTTAGCACAGATACGCAGTATTTT. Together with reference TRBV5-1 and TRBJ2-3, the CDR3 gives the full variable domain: KAGVTQTPRYLIKTRGQQVTLSCSPISGHRSVSWYQQTPGQGLQFLFEYFSETQRNKGNFPGRFSGRQFSNSRSEMNVSTLELGDSALYLCASSLDGVSVSTDTQYFGPGTRLTVL.

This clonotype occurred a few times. The CDR3 DNA follows: TGTGCCAGCAGTTTATTGGGACAGGGGGCGTTGGATGAGCAGTTCTTC. This codes for CASSLLGQGALDEQFF. The rearrangement uses TRBV27 and TRBJ2-1, with 12 nucleotides matching TRBD1. This CDR3 is built from 16 residues. Germline V gene lookup returns CDR1 MNHEY and CDR2 SMNVEV (reference sequence). V lost 1 base to trimming and J lost 8 bases; unmatched junction nucleotides: 6.

CDR3 residues: CASIRLPGQAADTQYF. The CDR3 DNA sequence: TGTGCCAGCATCCGGCTGCCGGGACAGGCGGCAGATACGCAGTATTTT. This sequence joins TRBV21-1 and TRBJ2-3; TRBD1, the table's D call, lacks a check against the DNA. TRBV21-1 is given as a pseudogene. CDR3 length: 16 residues.

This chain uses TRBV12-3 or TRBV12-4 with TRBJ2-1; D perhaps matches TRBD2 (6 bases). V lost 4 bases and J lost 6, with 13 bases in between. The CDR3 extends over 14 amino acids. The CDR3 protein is CASSSSAVGNEQFF. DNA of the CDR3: TGTGCCAGCAGTTCTAGCGCGGTGGGCAATGAGCAGTTCTTC.

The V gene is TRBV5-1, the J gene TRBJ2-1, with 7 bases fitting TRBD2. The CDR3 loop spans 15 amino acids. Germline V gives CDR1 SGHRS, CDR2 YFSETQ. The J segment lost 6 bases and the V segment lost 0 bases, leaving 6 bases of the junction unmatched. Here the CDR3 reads CASSLASGEVNEQFF. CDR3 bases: TGCGCCAGCAGCTTGGCAAGCGGGGAGGTCAATGAGCAGTTCTTC.

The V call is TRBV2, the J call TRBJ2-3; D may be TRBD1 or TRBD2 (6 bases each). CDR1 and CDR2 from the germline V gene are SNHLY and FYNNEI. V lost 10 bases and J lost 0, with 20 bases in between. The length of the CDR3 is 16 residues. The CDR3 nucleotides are TGTGCCACCAGGGGAGTGCGGGGATCTAGCACAGATACGCAGTATTTT. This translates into CATRGVRGSSTDTQYF.

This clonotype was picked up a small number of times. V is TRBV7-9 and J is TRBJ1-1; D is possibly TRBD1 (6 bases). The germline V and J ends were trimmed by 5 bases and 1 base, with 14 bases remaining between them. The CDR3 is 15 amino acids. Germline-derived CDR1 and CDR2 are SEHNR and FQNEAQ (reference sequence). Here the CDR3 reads CASSVWGQGNTEAFF. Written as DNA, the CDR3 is TGTGCCAGCAGCGTCTGGGGGCAAGGGAACACTGAAGCTTTCTTT.

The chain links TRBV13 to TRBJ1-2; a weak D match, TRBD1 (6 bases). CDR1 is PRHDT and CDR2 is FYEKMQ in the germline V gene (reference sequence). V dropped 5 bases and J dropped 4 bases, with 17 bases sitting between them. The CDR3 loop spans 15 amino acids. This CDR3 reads CASSLGSGVIYGYTF. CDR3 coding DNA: TGTGCCAGCAGCCTTGGGTCAGGGGTGATCTATGGCTACACCTTC. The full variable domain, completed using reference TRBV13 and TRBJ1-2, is AAGVIQSPRHLIKEKRETATLKCYPIPRHDTVYWYQQGPGQDPQFLISFYEKMQSDKGSIPDRFSAQQFSDYHSELNMSSLELGDSALYFCASSLGSGVIYGYTFGSGTRLTVV.

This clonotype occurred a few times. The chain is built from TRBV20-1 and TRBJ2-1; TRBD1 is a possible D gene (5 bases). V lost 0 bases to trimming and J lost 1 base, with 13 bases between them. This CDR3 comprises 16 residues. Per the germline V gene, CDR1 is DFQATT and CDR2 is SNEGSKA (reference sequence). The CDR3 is CSARDPLGESYNEQFF. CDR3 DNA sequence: TGCAGTGCTAGAGATCCCTTAGGGGAATCCTACAATGAGCAGTTCTTC.

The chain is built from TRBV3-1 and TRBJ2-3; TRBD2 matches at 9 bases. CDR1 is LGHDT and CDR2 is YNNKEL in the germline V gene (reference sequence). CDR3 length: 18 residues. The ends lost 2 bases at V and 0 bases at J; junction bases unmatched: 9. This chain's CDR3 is CASSQLAGSSPSTDTQYF. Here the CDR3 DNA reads TGTGCCAGCAGCCAACTAGCGGGGTCGTCACCAAGCACAGATACGCAGTATTTT.

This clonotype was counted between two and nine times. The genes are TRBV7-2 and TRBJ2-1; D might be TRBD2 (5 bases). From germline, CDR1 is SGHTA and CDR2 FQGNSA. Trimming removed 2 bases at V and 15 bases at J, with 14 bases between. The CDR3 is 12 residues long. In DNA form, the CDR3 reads TGTGCCAGCAGCTTATCGACTATAAGCGGGTTCTTC. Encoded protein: CASSLSTISGFF. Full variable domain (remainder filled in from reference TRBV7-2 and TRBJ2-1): GAGVSQSPSNKVTEKGKDVELRCDPISGHTALYWYRQSLGQGLEFLIYFQGNSAPDKSGLPSDRFSAERTGGSVSTLTIQRTQQEDSAVYLCASSLSTISGFFGPGTRLTVL.

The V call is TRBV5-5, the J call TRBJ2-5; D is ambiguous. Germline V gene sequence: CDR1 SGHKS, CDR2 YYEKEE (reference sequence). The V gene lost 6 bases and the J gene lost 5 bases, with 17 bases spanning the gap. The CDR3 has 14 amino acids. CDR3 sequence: CASNWGPTGETQYF. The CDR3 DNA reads TGTGCCAGCAACTGGGGTCCGACCGGGGAGACCCAGTACTTC. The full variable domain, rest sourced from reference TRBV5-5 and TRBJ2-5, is DAGVTQSPTHLIKTRGQQVTLRCSPISGHKSVSWYQQVLGQGPQFIFQYYEKEERGRGNFPDRFSARQFPNYSSELNVNALLLGDSALYLCASNWGPTGETQYFGPGTRLLVL.

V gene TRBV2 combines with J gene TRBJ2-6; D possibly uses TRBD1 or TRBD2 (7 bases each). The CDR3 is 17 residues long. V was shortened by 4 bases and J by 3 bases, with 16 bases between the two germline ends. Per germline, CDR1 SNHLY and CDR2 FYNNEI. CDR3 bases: TGTGCCAGCAGTGGGGAGGGGGCTAGCCTTGGGGCCAACGTCCTGACTTTC. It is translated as CASSGEGASLGANVLTF.